Sequencing of this TCR beta chain was carried out in a study of beta chain features in type 1 diabetes. A few counts support this clone. Its antigen is as yet unknown. Every bit of the isolated RNA underwent reverse transcription, so sequencing read expressed TCRB transcripts. Sequencing used immunoSEQ multiplex PCR; TCRdb keeps in-frame clones, though not all of them. Altogether around 260,000 clones are present, approximately 20% being singletons, with the ten largest covering about 0.028%. CDR1 LNHNV and CDR2 YYDKDF come from the germline V gene (reference sequence). The CDR3 consists of 14 residues. Trimming cost V 0 bases and J 7 bases; bases outside gene matches: 3. Study outcomes and limitations: Across all four CD4+ subsets, people with type 1 diabetes showed modestly shorter TCRB CDR3s.

Sequences were obtained from naive CD4+ T cells from blood. The receptor comes from a woman between 40 and 55 years old with type 1 diabetes. The chain is built from TRBV15 and TRBJ2-7; 10 nucleotides line up with TRBD2. CDR3 bases: TGTGCCACCAGCAGAGAGCTAGCGGGGGATGAGCAGTACTTC. As protein: CATSRELAGDEQYF.